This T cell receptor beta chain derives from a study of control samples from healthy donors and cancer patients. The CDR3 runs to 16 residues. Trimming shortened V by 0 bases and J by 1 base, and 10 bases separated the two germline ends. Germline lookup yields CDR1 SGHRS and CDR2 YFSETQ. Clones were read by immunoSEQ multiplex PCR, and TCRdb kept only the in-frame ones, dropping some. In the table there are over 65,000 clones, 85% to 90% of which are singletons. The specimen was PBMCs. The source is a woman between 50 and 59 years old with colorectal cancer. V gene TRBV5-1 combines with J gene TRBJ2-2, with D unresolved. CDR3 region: CASSLVAGWNTGELFF. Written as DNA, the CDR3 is TGCGCCAGCAGCTTGGTGGCAGGCTGGAACACCGGGGAGCTGTTTTTT.